These 13 T cell receptor beta chains originate from one sample sequenced in a study of T cell responses to AZD1222 COVID-19 vaccine. Using immunoSEQ multiplex PCR, the repertoire was profiled, and TCRdb retains in-frame clones only, with some absent. The sample contains more than 80,000 clones, around 90% of which appear only once. The material was peripheral blood, obtained on day 0 of AZD1222 vaccination. The receptors were gathered from an adult in good health.

In this sample, this clone turned up a few times. The chain joins TRBV28 to TRBJ2-3, with D possibly matching TRBD2 (6 bases). The CDR3 sequence is 17 residues long. Germline loops: CDR1 MDHEN, CDR2 SYDVKM. The ends were cut back, 5 bases at V and 0 bases at J, with 18 bases in the middle. The CDR3, as DNA: TGTGCCAGCAGTCTAAATGTTTTAGCGGCTAGCACAGATACGCAGTATTTT. Translated: CASSLNVLAASTDTQYF.

The chain is built from TRBV11-2 and TRBJ2-5, with D unclear. V lost 3 bases to trimming and J lost 2 bases, with 7 bases between them. This CDR3 is 13 amino acids long. Looked up from germline, CDR1 is SGHAT and CDR2 is FQNNGV. CDR3 sequence: CASSFSFQETQYF. The CDR3 coding sequence is TGTGCCAGCAGCTTTTCGTTTCAAGAGACCCAGTACTTC.

The rearrangement links TRBV5-1 to TRBJ1-2, with D tentatively TRBD1 (5 bases). Trimming removed 3 bases from V and 6 bases from J, with 15 bases in between. The length of the CDR3 is 14 residues. CDR1 and CDR2 (germline): SGHRS, YFSETQ. The CDR3 coding sequence is TGCGCCAGCAGCTCGGGGACTCTAGGGGATGGCTACACCTTC. The encoded protein is CASSSGTLGDGYTF.

The J gene is TRBJ2-7, the V gene TRBV6-5, with TRBD1 as a possible D gene (7 bases). V lost 5 bases to trimming and J lost 6 bases, with 17 bases between them. The CDR3 is 14 amino acids. Germline V gene data show CDR1 as MNHEY and CDR2 as SVGAGI. The CDR3 loop reads CASSQLNRGGEQYF. The CDR3 coding sequence is TGTGCCAGCAGTCAATTAAACAGGGGAGGCGAGCAGTACTTC.

This clone was recorded once. The chain carries TRBV7-6 and TRBJ1-6, with 7 bases lining up with TRBD1. With 5 bases clipped from V and 9 bases from J, the junction kept 10 bases outside the gene matches. Germline values: CDR1 SGHVS, CDR2 FNYEAQ. This CDR3 comprises 15 residues. The CDR3 nucleotides are TGTGCCAGCAGCCCAGAGGGACAGTTTCTTTCACCCCTCCACTTT. It is translated as CASSPEGQFLSPLHF.

This chain joins TRBV5-6 and TRBJ1-2; tentative D call: TRBD1 (5 bases). Germline V gene lookup returns CDR1 SGHDT and CDR2 YYEEEE. This CDR3 region has 15 residues. V gave up 4 bases and J gave up 5 bases, with 18 bases separating them. For the CDR3, the DNA is TGTGCCAGCAGCCCAGAGGGACCTGTCGGGTATGGCTACACCTTC. Its protein is CASSPEGPVGYGYTF.

This chain uses TRBV7-8 with TRBJ1-1, with 7 bases identical to TRBD1. In germline, CDR1 is SGHVS, CDR2 FQNEAQ. V gave up 7 bases and J gave up 3 bases; unmatched junction bases: 5. The CDR3 covers 13 residues. CDR3 sequence: CASKTGAHTEAFF. In DNA form, the CDR3 reads TGTGCCAGCAAAACAGGGGCCCACACTGAAGCTTTCTTT.

Note on this clone: At one boundary the junction diverges from the germline segment, which might be a read error. The rearrangement uses TRBV7-3 and TRBJ1-6; D remains unclear. Germline CDR1 and CDR2: SGHTA and FQGTGA. This CDR3 is built from 12 residues. This CDR3 reads CASSSDNSPLHF. CDR3 bases: TGTGCCAGCAGCTCCGATAATTCACCCCTCCACTTT.

The chain links TRBV2 to TRBJ2-7; 10 positions match TRBD2. The V gene's germline CDR1 is SNHLY and CDR2 FYNNEI. Trimming cost V 7 bases and J 6 bases; bases outside gene matches: 6. This CDR3 region has 13 residues. CDR3: CASKAGGPIEQYF. The CDR3 nucleotides read TGTGCCAGCAAAGCGGGAGGGCCAATCGAGCAGTACTTC.

This clone was counted only a few times. The chain employs TRBV11-3 and TRBJ2-7; unclear D gene. This CDR3 region has 13 residues. Trimming removed 3 bases at V and 5 bases at J, with 11 bases between. Germline V gene sequence: CDR1 SGHNT, CDR2 YENEEA. CDR3 in amino acids: CASSLSRVDEQYF. CDR3 in DNA: TGTGCCAGCAGCTTGTCCCGAGTAGACGAGCAGTACTTC.

The CDR3 DNA reads TGTGCCAGCAGTGAAAGGCAGATCGAGGTCACCGGGGAGCTGTTTTTT. Protein product: CASSERQIEVTGELFF. This chain joins TRBV2 and TRBJ2-2; D uncertain. Germline CDR1 SNHLY, CDR2 FYNNEI. V lost 2 bases to trimming and J lost 4 bases, with 14 bases between them. CDR3 size: 16 residues. Full variable domain (missing parts from reference TRBV2 and TRBJ2-2): EPEVTQTPSHQVTQMGQEVILRCVPISNHLYFYWYRQILGQKVEFLVSFYNNEISEKSEIFDDQFSVERPDGSNFTLKIRSTKLEDSAMYFCASSERQIEVTGELFFGEGSRLTVL.

The sample holds a few counts of this clone. The J gene is TRBJ2-3, the V gene TRBV28, with 9 bases lining up with TRBD1. Germline values: CDR1 MDHEN, CDR2 SYDVKM. CDR3 size: 16 residues. V was clipped by 3 bases and J by 0 bases; unmatched bases: 4. CDR3 sequence: CASSLTGQGSTDTQYF. For the CDR3, the DNA is TGTGCCAGCAGTTTGACGGGACAGGGTAGCACAGATACGCAGTATTTT.

The rearrangement uses TRBV6-2 or TRBV6-3 and TRBJ2-1, with TRBD1 identical over 7 bases. CDR3 size: 14 residues. Germline loops: CDR1 MNHEY, CDR2 SVGEGT. Trimming took 5 bases from V and 2 from J; bases not matched to a gene: 3. CDR3 region: CASSRGQTYNEQFF. The CDR3 DNA follows: TGTGCCAGCAGTAGGGGACAGACCTACAATGAGCAGTTCTTC.